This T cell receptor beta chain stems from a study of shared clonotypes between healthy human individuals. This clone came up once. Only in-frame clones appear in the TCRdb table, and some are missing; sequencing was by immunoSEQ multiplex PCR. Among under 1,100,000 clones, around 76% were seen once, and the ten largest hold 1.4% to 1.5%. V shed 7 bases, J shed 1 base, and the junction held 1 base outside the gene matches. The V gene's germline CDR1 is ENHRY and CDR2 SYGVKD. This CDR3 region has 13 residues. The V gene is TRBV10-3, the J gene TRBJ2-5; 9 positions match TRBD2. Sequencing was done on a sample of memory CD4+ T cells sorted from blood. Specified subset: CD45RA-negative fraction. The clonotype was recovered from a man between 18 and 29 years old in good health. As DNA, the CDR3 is TGTGCCATCACTAGCGGGGTCCAAGAGACCCAGTACTTC. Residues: CAITSGVQETQYF.